Detailed here is one T cell receptor beta chain. Its antigen is not yet known. No base quality information exists; no much larger clone differs at one position. These data are taken from a study of shared clonotypes between healthy human individuals (dated by TCRdb to about 2020). As for the study more broadly: The cohort comprised a couple of women and three men aged 18 to 49 years. Per donor, three plates each were used for CD4 naive and CD4 memory, two for CD8 naive, and one for CD8 memory. To estimate repertoire size and how much clonotype sharing occurs between individuals, the study deeply sequenced the blood TCR repertoires of five or six healthy adults. Different laboratories and diverse techniques were used to prepare libraries and sequence TCR repertoires, to increase sequencing depth and limit assay-specific biases. Between about 0.85 and 9.5 billion PBMCs per donor were obtained by leukapheresis.

Study-level results and caveats: Sampling was restricted to blood, and TCR repertoires in tissue are likely to differ from TCR repertoires in blood. Pairwise subsampling indicated that sequencing depth was expected to affect the degree of clonotype sharing among donors. Sharing across several donors was observed for around 4.8% of naive CD4, less than 4% of naive CD8, 2.3% of memory CD4, and about 0.39% of memory CD8 clonotypes. The small number of donors limited the genetic and exposure-history diversity represented. Even with the large sequencing depth, rarefaction of the sorted-subset datasets indicated that sequencing was incomplete. Higher generation probabilities were observed for clonotypes shared by all four sorted-subset donors than for non-shared clonotypes. Larger estimated clonotype richness was generally found for naive subsets than for memory subsets.

Healthy HIV-negative adults with no recently reported acute infections or vaccinations were included as donors. Every donor was a Caucasian adult residing in Nashville, Tennessee, USA. CD4+ T cells were enriched by magnetic negative selection, after which naive cells were positively selected on CD45RA and the negative fraction was taken as the memory subset. Blood was obtained by leukapheresis, after which PBMCs were separated by Ficoll-Histopaque density gradient centrifugation and cryopreserved in liquid nitrogen vapor phase. Analytical flow cytometry was used to check the purity and quantity of every magnetically sorted T cell population. From each sorted fraction, genomic DNA was isolated and quantified by UV absorbance on a Nanodrop 2000c. TCR CDR3 regions were amplified from genomic DNA by multiplex PCR using the deep immunoSEQ assay. Extracted genomic DNA from each cell subset was distributed evenly across all wells of several immunoSEQ 96-well plates, and each plate was treated as a replicate. Each replicate PCR for sorted subsets received around 210 ng genomic DNA, equal to about 30,000 T cell genomes. The purified libraries were quantified using a Qubit 3.0 fluorometer, sized with a Bioanalyzer 2100, and then quantified again using the KAPA Library Quantification kit. Every immunoSEQ 96-well plate was sequenced on a separate single-read 150-cycle Illumina NextSeq 550 flow cell. As for the authors' bioinformatics: Because the immunoSEQ output held only junctional sequences and lacked quality scores, the filtering could not match the filtering applied to full-length reads. Sequences were annotated with PyIR, a Python wrapper for IgBLAST v1.9, using IMGT germline references to assign V/J genes and CDR3. Any read was removed if the V/J assignment was weak (E-value above 1e-6), the CDR3 was missing, or the read contained stop codons, out-of-frame junctions, or ambiguous translated residues. V3J clonotypes were defined by identical inferred V gene, J gene, and CDR3 amino acid sequence. The percentage overlap between two repertoires was calculated by dividing the number of shared unique clonotypes by the size of the smaller repertoire. Richness of each repertoire was evaluated using RTK rarefaction, the Chao1 estimator, and Recon v2.1 estimates of unobserved clonotypes. Generation probabilities were computed with OLGA for all TCRbeta clonotypes obtained by the gDNA method from four donors. TCRdb took over this immuneACCESS table, retaining in-frame rearrangements with V and J assigned. Such tables are incomplete; in checked studies, under half of the missing clones stem from an unresolved V gene, and the remainder is unexplained. V and J calls and clone size are copied from that table; D and trimming were computed from the DNA. This sample lists about 1.5 million clones; roughly 96% were detected once. The biggest ten clones account for roughly 1.2% of the sample.

The germline V gene sets CDR1 to SNHLY and CDR2 to FYNNEI. From its cysteine to its phenylalanine, the CDR3 spans 18 amino acids. Kept here is only the CDR3 DNA, which spans 54 bases and is read in frame from base 1. Deletion took 3 bases off V and 4 bases off J, with a span of 21 bases between the germline ends. In this chain, TRBV2 is recombined with TRBJ2-2, with the D segment identity uncertain. Sequencing was performed on naive CD4+ T cells sorted from blood. The intended sense of this specimen's cell subset or site label: CD45RA+ positively selected. The sequence was obtained from a man aged 25-45 years in good health. Read as DNA, the sequence is TGTGCCAGCAGTGATCGATATGGAGCTAGATCGGGCACCGGGGAGCTGTTTTTT. This sequence encodes CASSDRYGARSGTGELFF.